The 26 T cell receptor beta chains reported below all come from one sample, sequenced in a study of T cell responses to AZD1222 COVID-19 vaccine. Using immunoSEQ multiplex PCR, the repertoire was profiled, and TCRdb retains in-frame clones only, with some absent. Here the sample spans about 100,000 clones, about 85% being singletons. The starting material was peripheral blood, obtained on day 0 of AZD1222 vaccination. Receptors originate from an adult in good health.

This rearrangement joins TRBV14 to TRBJ1-3; D is possibly TRBD1 (6 bases). Between the trimmed V and J ends, which lost 3 bases and 3 bases, there was a span of 9 bases. The germline gives CDR1 SGHDN, CDR2 FVKESK. This CDR3 contains 14 residues. Here the CDR3 reads CASSQGANGNTIYF. The CDR3 DNA is TGTGCCAGCAGCCAGGGGGCGAATGGAAACACCATATATTTT.

This clone was seen a few times. This chain uses TRBV21-1 with TRBJ1-2; the table calls TRBD1, which could not be checked here. TRBV21-1 is assigned pseudogene status. The CDR3 consists of 15 residues. CDR3 amino acids: CASSTRRDRGYGYTF. CDR3 DNA: TGTGCCAGCAGCACGCGCCGGGACAGGGGTTATGGCTACACCTTC.

Remarks on this clone: The junction differs from germline at one of its ends, possibly a read error. This chain joins TRBV2 and TRBJ2-2; D possibly uses TRBD1 or TRBD2 (6 bases each). The CDR3 has 14 residues. The germline V gene encodes CDR1 SNHLY and CDR2 FYNNEI. CDR3 residues: CASSGTKGGGQLFF. CDR3 bases: TGTGCCAGCAGTGGGACTAAGGGGGGCGGGCAGCTGTTTTTT.

The chain has TRBV7-3 and TRBJ2-2; 9 bases fit TRBD1. The CDR3 extends over 14 amino acids. Per germline, CDR1 SGHTA and CDR2 FQGTGA. Trimming at V came to 9 bases and at J to 6 bases, leaving 8 bases not matched to a gene. Here the CDR3 reads CASGDREVPGELFF. DNA for the CDR3: TGTGCCAGTGGGGACAGGGAAGTACCCGGGGAGCTGTTTTTT. Supplemented by reference TRBV7-3 and TRBJ2-2, the full variable domain reads GAGVSQTPSNKVTEKGKYVELRCDPISGHTALYWYRQSLGQGPEFLIYFQGTGAADDSGLPNDRFFAVRPEGSVSTLKIQRTERGDSAVYLCASGDREVPGELFFGEGSRLTVL.

The chain couples TRBV19 to TRBJ1-2; unclear D gene. In germline, CDR1 is LNHDA, CDR2 SQIVND (reference sequence). CDR3 length: 16 amino acids. Between the trimmed V and J ends, which lost 5 bases and 4 bases, there was a span of 20 bases. This CDR3 reads CASSPERLWGRYGYTF. The CDR3 DNA reads TGTGCCAGTAGTCCAGAGCGCTTATGGGGTCGCTATGGCTACACCTTC.

J is TRBJ2-3 and V is TRBV12-3 or TRBV12-4; D not certain. CDR3 length equals 13 residues. Trimming removed 0 bases at V and 9 bases at J, with 10 bases between. Written as DNA, the CDR3 is TGTGCCAGCAGTTTAGCGGCTACTGTGACGCAGTATTTT. Translation gives CASSLAATVTQYF.

The chain employs TRBV7-8 and TRBJ2-5; 7 nucleotides match TRBD2. The CDR3 has 16 amino acids. Germline V gives CDR1 SGHVS, CDR2 FQNEAQ. After removal of 0 bases from V and 0 bases from J, the junction contained 4 bases not matched to a gene. The CDR3 protein is CASSLAWLADQETQYF. The DNA for the CDR3 is TGTGCCAGCAGCTTAGCCTGGCTAGCGGACCAAGAGACCCAGTACTTC. Filled out from reference TRBV7-8 and TRBJ2-5, the complete variable domain reads GAGVSQSPRYKVAKRGQDVALRCDPISGHVSLFWYQQALGQGPEFLTYFQNEAQLDKSGLPSDRFFAERPEGSVSTLKIQRTQQEDSAVYLCASSLAWLADQETQYFGPGTRLLVL.

The chain joins TRBV7-8 to TRBJ2-5; the D call may be TRBD1 or TRBD2 (5 bases each). The CDR3 is made up of 16 amino acids. Germline loops: CDR1 SGHVS, CDR2 FQNEAQ. V gave up 0 bases and J gave up 3 bases, with 14 bases separating them. This CDR3 reads CASSLARGTIKETQYF. CDR3 bases: TGTGCCAGCAGCTTAGCGCGTGGGACCATAAAAGAGACCCAGTACTTC.

In this sample, this clone turned up once. The chain combines TRBV2 with TRBJ2-3; D not resolved. With 8 bases removed from V and 2 bases from J, the gap between germline ends came to 8 bases. The germline CDR1 and CDR2 sequences are SNHLY and FYNNEI. The CDR3 is 12 amino acids. The CDR3 loop is CASGVITDTQYF. CDR3 in DNA: TGTGCCAGCGGGGTTATCACAGATACGCAGTATTTT.

The V call is TRBV3-1 (or the pseudogene TRBV3-2), the J call TRBJ2-1; D call uncertain. The CDR3 sequence is 12 residues long. V was clipped by 5 bases and J by 7 bases, with 9 bases between them. In germline, CDR1 is LGHDT, CDR2 YNNKEL (reference sequence). CDR3 nucleotide sequence: TGTGCCAGCAGCTCCCCCTCGAATGAGCAGTTCTTC. It translates to CASSSPSNEQFF.

The chain is built from TRBV5-1 and TRBJ1-3; maybe TRBD1 (6 bases). Germline V gives CDR1 SGHRS, CDR2 YFSETQ. V lost 7 bases, J lost 1 base, and 12 bases lay in between. This CDR3 spans 14 amino acids. The CDR3 DNA sequence: TGCGCCAGCGGGTGGACAGATTCTGGAAACACCATATATTTT. Translation gives CASGWTDSGNTIYF. The full variable domain, in which reference TRBV5-1 and TRBJ1-3 provide the parts outside the CDR3, is KAGVTQTPRYLIKTRGQQVTLSCSPISGHRSVSWYQQTPGQGLQFLFEYFSETQRNKGNFPGRFSGRQFSNSRSEMNVSTLELGDSALYLCASGWTDSGNTIYFGEGSWLTVV.

V is TRBV10-3 and J is TRBJ2-7; 9 positions match TRBD1. V dropped 4 bases and J dropped 7; count of bases not matched to a gene: 8. CDR1 and CDR2 (germline): ENHRY, SYGVKD. The CDR3 totals 14 residues. The CDR3 DNA follows: TGTGCCATCAGTGGGGGGACAGGGTTCTGGGAGCAGTACTTC. Translation gives CAISGGTGFWEQYF.

This chain joins TRBV7-9 and TRBJ1-5; D gene uncertain. Trimming removed 2 bases at V and 0 bases at J, with 5 bases between. Germline loops: CDR1 SEHNR, CDR2 FQNEAQ (reference sequence). The length of the CDR3 is 14 residues. Here the CDR3 reads CASSLSSSNQPQHF. Written as DNA, the CDR3 is TGTGCCAGCAGCTTATCCAGTAGCAATCAGCCCCAGCATTTT.

In this sample, this clone turned up once. J is TRBJ2-4 and V is TRBV10-1, with 8 positions matching TRBD2. Trimming removed 5 bases from V and 4 bases from J; junction bases left unmatched: 10. Germline V gene data show CDR1 as WNHNN and CDR2 as SYGVQD (reference sequence). The CDR3 has 16 residues. The CDR3 here is CASSRSQTSEKNIQYF. CDR3 in DNA: TGCGCCAGCAGTAGAAGTCAGACTAGCGAGAAAAACATTCAGTACTTC.

The genes are TRBV5-1 and TRBJ2-7; a possible D gene is TRBD2 (5 bases). The CDR3 consists of 12 residues. Germline V gene lookup returns CDR1 SGHRS and CDR2 YFSETQ. V was pared by 0 bases and J by 4 bases, with 5 bases between. CDR3 in DNA: TGCGCCAGCAGCTTGGGAGGGTACGAGCAGTACTTC. Its protein is CASSLGGYEQYF.

This clone was counted a single time. The chain couples TRBV19 to TRBJ2-3; D gene uncertain. V was pared by 3 bases and J by 2 bases, with 9 bases between. Germline lookup yields CDR1 LNHDA and CDR2 SQIVND (reference sequence). The CDR3 runs 14 residues. The CDR3 here is CASSMKTTTDTQYF. Written as DNA, the CDR3 is TGTGCCAGTAGTATGAAGACAACCACAGATACGCAGTATTTT. The full variable domain, its missing parts supplied by reference TRBV19 and TRBJ2-3, is DGGITQSPKYLFRKEGQNVTLSCEQNLNHDAMYWYRQDPGQGLRLIYYSQIVNDFQKGDIAEGYSVSREKKESFPLTVTSAQKNPTAFYLCASSMKTTTDTQYFGPGTRLTVL.

This chain joins TRBV5-6 and TRBJ2-2; a possible D gene is TRBD2 (5 bases). This CDR3 spans 13 amino acids. With 0 bases removed from V and 11 bases from J, the gap between germline ends came to 11 bases. Germline CDR1 SGHDT, CDR2 YYEEEE. The CDR3 here is CASSLDEGPELFF. The CDR3 DNA is TGTGCCAGCAGCTTGGATGAGGGTCCTGAGCTGTTTTTT. The full variable domain, rest sourced from reference TRBV5-6 and TRBJ2-2, is DAGVTQSPTHLIKTRGQQVTLRCSPKSGHDTVSWYQQALGQGPQFIFQYYEEEERQRGNFPDRFSGHQFPNYSSELNVNALLLGDSALYLCASSLDEGPELFFGEGSRLTVL.

The rearrangement links TRBV5-4 to TRBJ2-7, with D uncertain. The CDR3 contains 13 residues. Germline assignment: CDR1 SGHNT and CDR2 YYREEE (reference sequence). With 3 bases removed from V and 4 bases from J, the gap between germline ends came to 11 bases. The CDR3 DNA follows: TGTGCCAGCAGCTCGCCGACATTTTACGAGCAGTACTTC. Protein product: CASSSPTFYEQYF.

The chain has TRBV27 and TRBJ2-3; D might be TRBD2 (5 bases). The CDR3 has 14 residues. Germline V CDR1 and CDR2: MNHEY, SMNVEV (reference sequence). V was pared by 5 bases and J by 4 bases, with 13 bases between. In nucleotides, the CDR3 is TGTGCCAGCAGTCCCTACTCACTAGCAGATACGCAGTATTTT. Translated, it gives CASSPYSLADTQYF.

The CDR3 loop reads CASSAGTGHYNEQFF. The CDR3 DNA is TGTGCCAGCAGCGCCGGAACGGGTCATTACAATGAGCAGTTCTTC. The V call is TRBV9, the J call TRBJ2-1, with D uncertain. The CDR3 sequence is 15 residues long. V gave up 3 bases and J gave up 4 bases, with 14 bases separating them. Germline V lookup: CDR1 SGDLS, CDR2 YYNGEE. The full variable domain, completed using reference TRBV9 and TRBJ2-1, is DSGVTQTPKHLITATGQRVTLRCSPRSGDLSVYWYQQSLDQGLQFLIQYYNGEERAKGNILERFSAQQFPDLHSELNLSSLELGDSALYFCASSAGTGHYNEQFFGPGTRLTVL.

The V call is TRBV15, the J call TRBJ1-1, with D possibly TRBD1 on 6 matching bases. Trimming left V 8 bases short and J 0 bases short, with 10 bases between. Germline V gene sequence: CDR1 LNHNV, CDR2 YYDKDF (reference sequence). The CDR3 has 13 residues. Here the CDR3 DNA reads TGTGCCACCGGAACAGGGCTGAACACTGAAGCTTTCTTT. It codes for CATGTGLNTEAFF.

The rearrangement joins TRBV7-8 to TRBJ2-2; 13 positions agree with TRBD2. The V and J ends lost 5 bases and 4 bases, in that order; junction bases with no gene match: 10. Germline V gene sequence: CDR1 SGHVS, CDR2 FQNEAQ. This CDR3 has 18 amino acids. For the CDR3, the DNA is TGTGCCAGCAGCCCCGCGCCGGGACTAGCGGGACTCACCGGGGAGCTGTTTTTT. Translating it yields CASSPAPGLAGLTGELFF.

The chain uses TRBV29-1 and TRBJ2-6; 7 bases map to TRBD1. Germline CDR1 is SQVTM and CDR2 is ANQGSEA. The CDR3 spans 15 residues. The junction had 7 bases not matched to a gene; V was cut back by 6 bases and J by 2 bases. CDR3 nucleotide sequence: TGCAGCGTCTCAGGACAGGTCACTGGGGCCAACGTCCTGACTTTC. It translates to CSVSGQVTGANVLTF.

V usage is TRBV12-5 and J usage is TRBJ2-1; the match to TRBD2 covers 7 bases. Germline CDR1 and CDR2: LGHNT and FRNRAP. The V and J ends lost 0 bases and 8 bases, in that order; junction bases with no gene match: 13. The CDR3 consists of 17 residues. The CDR3 coding sequence is TGTGCTAGTGGTTTGGTATCCCGACTAGCTGGTCCTGATGAGCAGTTCTTC. It specifies CASGLVSRLAGPDEQFF.

This clone is labeled as medium-sized (0.01 to 0.1%). V usage is TRBV6-4 and J usage is TRBJ2-2, with TRBD2 matching 8 bases. The V gene's germline CDR1 is MRHNA and CDR2 SNTAGT. The junction had 2 bases not matched to a gene; V was cut back by 3 bases and J by 5 bases. There are 14 residues in the CDR3. The CDR3 loop is CASSEAGDTGELFF. The CDR3 coding sequence is TGTGCCAGCAGTGAAGCGGGGGATACCGGGGAGCTGTTTTTT.

V gene TRBV5-4 combines with J gene TRBJ2-1; D is ambiguous. Per germline, CDR1 SGHNT and CDR2 YYREEE (reference sequence). Deletions cut 2 bases from V and 10 bases from J, with 22 bases between. The CDR3 is made up of 16 amino acids. In DNA, the CDR3 is TGTGCCAGCAGCTTTCTACGGGTGGTGGGAATGGGCGAGCAGTTCTTC. Translation: CASSFLRVVGMGEQFF.